This T cell receptor (beta chain) is drawn from a study of graft-versus-host responses after intestinal transplantation. The overall study: Multivisceral, liver-intestinal, or isolated intestinal transplants were performed in recipients. Once they had received anti-thymocyte globulin induction, all recipients took tacrolimus and steroids for approximately 3 years.

This clone was seen only once. No antigen is known for it. The germline gives CDR1 SGHDN, CDR2 FVKESK. The V segment lost 4 bases and the J segment 5 bases; nucleotides outside the gene matches: 13. CDR3 length: 16 residues. Study findings and constraints: The recipient marrow held GvH clones, and some of them showed up first in ileum or blood. The study found high graft-versus-host to host-versus-graft clonal ratios in allografts of patients with graft-donor T cell macrochimerism.

The table came from immunoSEQ multiplex PCR; TCRdb's copy has only in-frame clones and leaves some out. The repertoire holds tens of thousands of clones, with roughly nine tenths as singletons. Source: unstimulated CD4+ T cells sorted from spleen or lymph node cells, taken before intestinal transplant. This TCR came from a human donor who received an intestinal transplant. The J gene is TRBJ2-7, the V gene TRBV14; TRBD1 aligns across 8 bases. The CDR3 loop is CASSPDRGRRLNEQYF. CDR3 DNA sequence: TGTGCCAGCAGCCCTGACAGGGGCCGGAGACTGAACGAGCAGTACTTC. The whole variable domain, remainder taken from reference TRBV14 and TRBJ2-7, is EAGVTQFPSHSVIEKGQTVTLRCDPISGHDNLYWYRRVMGKEIKFLLHFVKESKQDESGMPNNRFLAERTGGTYSTLKVQPAELEDSGVYFCASSPDRGRRLNEQYFGPGTRLTVT.